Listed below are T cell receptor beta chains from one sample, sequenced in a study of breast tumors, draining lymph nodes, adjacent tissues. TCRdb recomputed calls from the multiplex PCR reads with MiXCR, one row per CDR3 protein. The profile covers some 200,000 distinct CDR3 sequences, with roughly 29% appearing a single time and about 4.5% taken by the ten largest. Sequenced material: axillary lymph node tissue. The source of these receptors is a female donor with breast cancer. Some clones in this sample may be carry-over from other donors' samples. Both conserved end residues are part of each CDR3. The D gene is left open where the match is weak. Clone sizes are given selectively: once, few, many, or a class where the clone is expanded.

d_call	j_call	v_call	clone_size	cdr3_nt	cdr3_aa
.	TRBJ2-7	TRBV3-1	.	TGTGCCAGCAGCCCCCAAGGCACCCCCGAGCAGTACTTC	CASSPQGTPEQYF
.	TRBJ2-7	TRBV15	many	TGTGCCACCAGCAGCCAGACATCCTACGAGCAGTACTTC	CATSSQTSYEQYF
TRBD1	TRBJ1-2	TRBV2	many	TGTGCCAGCAGAACAGGGGGCGTTGGCTACACCTTC	CASRTGGVGYTF
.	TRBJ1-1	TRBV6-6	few	TGTGCCAGCAGTTACATGGTGGGCACTGAAGCTTTCTTT	CASSYMVGTEAFF
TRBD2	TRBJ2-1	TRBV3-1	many	TGTGCCAGCAGCCAAGATCACGACGGACTAGGCCCTAAGGAGCAGTTCTTC	CASSQDHDGLGPKEQFF
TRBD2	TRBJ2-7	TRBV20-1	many	TGCAGTGCTATCCGGGGGGGTAGGGTGAGCGAGCAGTACTTC	CSAIRGGRVSEQYF
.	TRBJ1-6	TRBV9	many	TGTGCCAGCAGCGTAGTCCACTTT	CASSVVHF
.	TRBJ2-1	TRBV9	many	TGTGCCAGCAGCGTCTCCCAGTCCTACAATGAGCAGTTCTTC	CASSVSQSYNEQFF
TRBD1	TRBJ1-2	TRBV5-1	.	TGCGCCAGCAGCTCAAAACAGGGGGCGTCTGGCTACACCTTC	CASSSKQGASGYTF
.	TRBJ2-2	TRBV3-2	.	TGTGCCAGCAGCCTGGGGGAGCCGGAGGGATTAAACACCGGGGAGCTGTTTTTT	CASSLGEPEGLNTGELFF
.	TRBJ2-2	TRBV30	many	TGTGCCTGGAGAGGTAGCGCGGAGCTGTTTTTT	CAWRGSAELFF
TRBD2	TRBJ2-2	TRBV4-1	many	TGCGCCAGCAGCCGACTAGCGGCTGACGGGGAGCTGTTTTTT	CASSRLAADGELFF
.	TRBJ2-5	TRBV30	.	TGTGCCTCCTTTAGGGGCCGAGAGACCCAGTACTTC	CASFRGRETQYF
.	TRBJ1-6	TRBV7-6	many	TGTGCCAGCAGCCTCTACCAGAGCTCCTATAATTCACCCCTCCACTTT	CASSLYQSSYNSPLHF
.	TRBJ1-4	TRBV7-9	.	TGTGCCAGCAGCTTCGGAGCGACAGAAGGGACTAATGAAAAACTGTTTTTT	CASSFGATEGTNEKLFF
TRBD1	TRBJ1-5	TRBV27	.	TGTGCCAGCGGCCCCCGGGGGACAGGTATGAGTTCAATTCAGCCCCAGCATTTT	CASGPRGTGMSSIQPQHF
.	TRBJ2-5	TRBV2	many	TGTGCCAGCAGCCAGGGGTTTGAGGAGACCCAGTACTTC	CASSQGFEETQYF